Sequencing of this TCR beta chain was carried out in a study of cytotoxic CD8 clonotypes in ibrutinib-treated CLL. Study conclusions and caveats: Baseline levels were approached again at progression, after clonality had risen at ibrutinib response. The public clonotypes identified were infrequent and showed contraction or stability on treatment.

Cryopreserved PBMCs supplied about 1.8 micrograms of genomic DNA for TCR beta libraries. The repertoire was sequenced with immunoSEQ multiplex PCR; TCRdb's copy has only in-frame clones and lacks some. The data show approximately 130,000 clones, 80% to 85% seen once. CDR3 length: 13 amino acids. V was shortened by 0 bases and J by 4 bases, with 6 bases between the two germline ends. The germline V gene encodes CDR1 PRHDT and CDR2 FYEKMQ (reference sequence). Concerning this clone: Its target is not known.

The clonotype originates from a human donor with chronic lymphocytic leukemia. The source material was PBMCs, sampled after 24 months of ibrutinib treatment. This chain links TRBV13 with TRBJ1-2; D may be TRBD1 (5 bases). Here the CDR3 reads CASSLGQGYGYTF. The CDR3, as DNA: TGTGCCAGCAGCTTAGGCCAGGGCTATGGCTACACCTTC.